This TCR beta chain comes out of a study of cytomegalovirus exposure and HLA in healthy donors. Whole-study context: Around 87 million unique TCRs, all from HLA-typed donors, were included in an early release of the data.

This CDR3 spans 16 amino acids. Germline V CDR1 and CDR2: SGDLS, YYNGEE. V was pared by 2 bases and J by 1 base, with 2 bases of the junction left unmatched. Primers included in the PCR were 60 Vbeta and 13 Jbeta primers. Measured with immunoSEQ multiplex PCR; TCRdb has only the in-frame clones, and not every one. The sample has fewer than 150,000 clones, roughly 80% seen once. With regard to this clone: As yet, its antigen is unknown.

Overall study findings and caveats: Per a later analysis, 18,000 or so TCR beta sequences showed association with HLA alleles at 0.05 false discovery rate. Most of the TCR beta V segments (in an earlier analysis) were productive either about 87% or about 30% of the time. A highly shared variant cluster was judged a likely technical artifact.

The TCR sequence derives from a female donor in good health and CMV-seronegative. The chain employs TRBV9 and TRBJ2-3; 12 nucleotides align to TRBD2. Sequenced sample: PBMCs. CDR3 nucleotide sequence: TGTGCCAGCAGCGTGACTAGCGGGAGCCGCACAGATACGCAGTATTTT. Translated, it gives CASSVTSGSRTDTQYF.